This T cell receptor beta chain came from a study of CD8 T cells in ankylosing spondylitis. The CDR3 spans 15 residues. Trimming stripped 6 bases from V and 5 bases from J, with 19 bases between. Study-wide results and caveats: Reactive arthritis synovial fluid and blood previously showed some of these motif variants. Reportedly, significant enrichment of disease-linked clones occurred in matched ankylosing spondylitis synovial fluid.

TCRdb recomputed calls from the 5' RACE reads with MiXCR, one row per CDR3 protein. This repertoire shows roughly 64,000 distinct CDR3 sequences, about 6% found once; its top ten account for under 6%. This clonotype was recorded many times. Its specificity is unknown. The sequence was collected from a male donor with ankylosing spondylitis. The source material was synovial fluid, either unsorted or a sorted T cell fraction (not recorded which). The chain links TRBV12-3 or TRBV12-4 to TRBJ2-5; TRBD2 is a possible D gene (5 bases). The CDR3, as DNA: TGTGCCAGCAGCCACCGGTTCGGGGATGGCGAGACCCAGTACTTC. It encodes CASSHRFGDGETQYF.